This TCR beta chain appears in the sequencing data of a study of technical replicates of blood from a few donors. The CDR3 consists of 15 residues. Germline CDR1 is MGHDK and CDR2 is SYGVNS. V lost 3 bases and J lost 0; bases outside the gene matches: 2. The assay was immunoSEQ multiplex PCR, and TCRdb's table has in-frame clones only and misses some. The sample includes more than 60,000 clones, about 92% seen only once; the top ten take about 0.37%. The chain recombines TRBV25-1 with TRBJ2-1; 7 nucleotides agree with TRBD1. Sequenced material: T cells isolated from PBMCs. The receptor's source is a human donor in good health. In DNA, the CDR3 is TGTGCCAGCAGTGATCAGGGGGTCTCCTACAATGAGCAGTTCTTC. Translating it yields CASSDQGVSYNEQFF.